These T cell receptor beta chains were read from a single sample in a study of shared clonotypes between healthy human individuals. Sequencing was performed with immunoSEQ multiplex PCR; in TCRdb, only in-frame clones are kept and a portion is missing. The sample lists under 2.5 million clones, 85% to 95% occurring once. The source material was naive CD4+ T cells from PBMCs. The origin of the receptors is a man younger than 30 in good health. Some clones in this sample may be carry-over from other donors' samples. Each CDR3 is given with its conserved first and last residue. Each record gives: D gene, J gene, V gene, clone size, CDR3 DNA, CDR3 protein. A D gene is named only where the DNA matches it firmly. Clone size, where shown, is once, few, many, or a class for clones that have expanded.

D: NA
J: TRBJ2-3
V: TRBV7-3
size: few
DNA: TGTGCCAGCAGCCCCGCGGCCCTCGACACGCAGTATTTT
CDR3: CASSPAALDTQYF

D: NA
J: TRBJ2-7
V: TRBV4-2
size: NA
DNA: TGTGCCAGCAGCCAAGAGGGCGGTACCTACGAGCAGTACTTC
CDR3: CASSQEGGTYEQYF

D: NA
J: TRBJ1-4
V: TRBV20-1
size: NA
DNA: TGCAGTGGGGGGGTGGCGGAAAAACTGTTTTTT
CDR3: CSGGVAEKLFF

D: NA
J: TRBJ2-7
V: TRBV6-6
size: NA
DNA: TGTGCCAGCAGTTACGGGGCGGGAAACTACGAGCAGTACTTC
CDR3: CASSYGAGNYEQYF

D: TRBD2
J: TRBJ2-3
V: TRBV28
size: once
DNA: TGTGCCAGCCGGACTAGCGGGAGTAAGGATACGCAGTATTTT
CDR3: CASRTSGSKDTQYF

D: NA
J: TRBJ2-3
V: TRBV7-7
size: NA
DNA: TGTGCCAGCAGCTCAAGACGGGCAGATACGCAGTATTTT
CDR3: CASSSRRADTQYF

D: NA
J: TRBJ2-7
V: TRBV28
size: NA
DNA: TGTGCCAGCAGTTTTTCTTCCCCCGGCGAGCAGTACTTC
CDR3: CASSFSSPGEQYF

D: NA
J: TRBJ2-7
V: TRBV28
size: NA
DNA: TGTGCCAGCATCCCTGCCCGGAGCTCCTACGAGCAGTACTTC
CDR3: CASIPARSSYEQYF

D: NA
J: TRBJ1-2
V: TRBV25-1
size: NA
DNA: TGTGCCAGCAGTCTCCGAGGACAGCATGGCTACACCTTC
CDR3: CASSLRGQHGYTF

D: NA
J: TRBJ1-3
V: TRBV28
size: NA
DNA: TGTGCCAGCGGTCAGGGGAATTTTAGAAGAAACACCATATATTTT
CDR3: CASGQGNFRRNTIYF

D: NA
J: TRBJ1-2
V: TRBV5-4
size: few
DNA: TGTGCCAGCAGCCTCGGGACCGGGACCGAAAACTATGGCTACACCTTC
CDR3: CASSLGTGTENYGYTF

D: TRBD1
J: TRBJ1-1
V: TRBV11-3
size: NA
DNA: TGTGCCAGCAGCTTTGACAGGGGTGAAGCTTTCTTT
CDR3: CASSFDRGEAFF

D: TRBD1
J: TRBJ2-7
V: TRBV6-6
size: once
DNA: TGTGCCAGCAGTATGGGGACAGCCTACGAGCAGTACTTC
CDR3: CASSMGTAYEQYF

D: NA
J: TRBJ1-1
V: TRBV5-1
size: NA
DNA: TGCGCCAGCAGCTACCTTCCTGTGGGGGGCGGTGGCACTGAAGCTTTCTTT
CDR3: CASSYLPVGGGGTEAFF

D: TRBD1
J: TRBJ2-3
V: TRBV29-1
size: NA
DNA: TGCAGCGTTAAGAACAGGGGCTCAGATACGCAGTATTTT
CDR3: CSVKNRGSDTQYF

D: TRBD2
J: TRBJ2-3
V: TRBV7-8
size: NA
DNA: TGTGCCAGCAGCCCCCGGGGGGGATCACCAGATACGCAGTATTTT
CDR3: CASSPRGGSPDTQYF

D: TRBD2
J: TRBJ2-3
V: TRBV28
size: NA
DNA: TGTGCCAGCAGTTTATGGGGAGCGGGGGAGGTCGGTGATACGCAGTATTTT
CDR3: CASSLWGAGEVGDTQYF

D: NA
J: TRBJ1-5
V: TRBV18
size: NA
DNA: TGTGCCAGCTCACCAGAGGGACGGAGCAGATCCCAGCATTTT
CDR3: CASSPEGRSRSQHF

D: NA
J: TRBJ2-1
V: TRBV7-3
size: NA
DNA: TGTGCCAGCAGCCCAAACGCGGGATTTTCCTACAATGAGCAGTTCTTC
CDR3: CASSPNAGFSYNEQFF

D: NA
J: TRBJ1-2
V: TRBV28
size: NA
DNA: TGTGCCAGCCTACCTTTGGACGGAGCTTACTATGGCTACACCTTC
CDR3: CASLPLDGAYYGYTF

D: TRBD2
J: TRBJ2-5
V: TRBV28
size: NA
DNA: TGTGCCAGCAGCCCAGGGACTAGCGGGCCTGAGACCCAGTACTTC
CDR3: CASSPGTSGPETQYF

D: NA
J: TRBJ1-5
V: TRBV7-2
size: NA
DNA: TGTGCCAGCAGCTTAAAGCGTTCGAGTTGGGCCCAGCATTTT
CDR3: CASSLKRSSWAQHF

D: NA
J: TRBJ2-1
V: TRBV9
size: NA
DNA: TGTGCCAGCAGCGTAGCTAGCTACAATGAGCAGTTCTTC
CDR3: CASSVASYNEQFF

D: NA
J: TRBJ2-2
V: TRBV15
size: NA
DNA: TGTGCCACCAGCAGAGCTCAGGGAAAGCTGTTTTTT
CDR3: CATSRAQGKLFF

D: NA
J: TRBJ1-1
V: TRBV19
size: NA
DNA: TGTGCCAGTAGTATCTCAGCGATGAACACTGAAGCTTTCTTT
CDR3: CASSISAMNTEAFF

D: NA
J: TRBJ2-1
V: TRBV6-5
size: few
DNA: TGTGCCAGCAGGGAGGACTACTACAATGAGCAGTTCTTC
CDR3: CASREDYYNEQFF

D: NA
J: TRBJ2-5
V: TRBV21-1
size: NA
DNA: TGTGCCAGCAGCAAAGGGGGTCAGACGTACCAAGAGACCCAGTACTTC
CDR3: CASSKGGQTYQETQYF

D: NA
J: TRBJ1-1
V: TRBV6-1
size: NA
DNA: TGTGCCAGCAGGGGGGGACAAGTGGCTTTCTTT
CDR3: CASRGGQVAFF

D: NA
J: TRBJ2-4
V: TRBV19
size: NA
DNA: TGTGCCAGTAGTCCGCGGGGAGCAAACATTCAGTACTTC
CDR3: CASSPRGANIQYF

D: TRBD2
J: TRBJ2-1
V: TRBV19
size: NA
DNA: TGTGCCAGTAGTAACCGGTTGGCTAGCGGGAGGAGCTCTTACAATGAGCAGTTCTTC
CDR3: CASSNRLASGRSSYNEQFF

D: NA
J: TRBJ2-1
V: TRBV5-4
size: NA
DNA: TGTGCCAGCAGCTTACAACGGGGCACCAATGAGCAGTTCTTC
CDR3: CASSLQRGTNEQFF

D: NA
J: TRBJ1-5
V: TRBV7-9
size: NA
DNA: TGTGCCAGCAGCTTAATACAGTTTAGCAATCAGCCCCAGCATTTT
CDR3: CASSLIQFSNQPQHF

D: TRBD1
J: TRBJ2-7
V: TRBV10-3
size: NA
DNA: TGTGCCATCAGTGACCCTGCGGGACAGGGGAGGACCTACGAGCAGTACTTC
CDR3: CAISDPAGQGRTYEQYF

D: TRBD2
J: TRBJ2-7
V: TRBV10-3
size: NA
DNA: TGTGCCATCAGTGATTCGAGGGAGGGCCGGGGGGAGCAGTACTTC
CDR3: CAISDSREGRGEQYF

D: NA
J: TRBJ1-3
V: TRBV18
size: NA
DNA: TGTGCCAGCTCACAAGATTCCTCTGGAAACACCATATATTTT
CDR3: CASSQDSSGNTIYF

D: NA
J: TRBJ1-1
V: TRBV5-1
size: once
DNA: TGCGCCAGCAGCCCCACCGGGGCCGGGGTTGGCGCTGAAGCTTTCTTT
CDR3: CASSPTGAGVGAEAFF

D: NA
J: TRBJ1-2
V: TRBV5-1
size: once
DNA: TGCGCCAGCAGCTTGTACATGGCACAGTCTTATGGCTACACCTTC
CDR3: CASSLYMAQSYGYTF

D: NA
J: TRBJ1-4
V: TRBV5-1
size: NA
DNA: TGCGCCAGCAGCTTGGGGGCTACTGAAAAACTGTTTTTT
CDR3: CASSLGATEKLFF

D: NA
J: TRBJ2-3
V: TRBV5-1
size: NA
DNA: TGCGCCAGCAGCTTGCCTGGAAACCCTGGCACAGATACGCAGTATTTT
CDR3: CASSLPGNPGTDTQYF

D: NA
J: TRBJ1-1
V: TRBV29-1
size: NA
DNA: TGCAGCTCCCGGGAAGACATGAACACTGAAGCTTTCTTT
CDR3: CSSREDMNTEAFF

D: TRBD1
J: TRBJ2-5
V: TRBV11-2
size: NA
DNA: TGTGCCAGCAGCTTAGACAGGGGGCCGGAGACCCAGTACTTC
CDR3: CASSLDRGPETQYF